These 24 T cell receptor beta chains came from one sample sequenced in a study of regulatory T cells in long-lasting Graves disease. The sample's time point: persistent/refractory GD, antithyroid drugs over 5 years with positive TRAb. The TCR library was made from RNA extracted from PBMCs. Building of the TCR beta libraries involved iRepertoire HTBI primers and Arm-PCR of CDR3 regions. From the multiplex PCR reads, TCRdb called clonotypes with MiXCR, one entry per CDR3 protein. The sample lists approximately 290,000 distinct CDR3 sequences; 22% were seen once. Sequencing was performed on peripheral blood mononuclear cells (PBMCs), taken when the disease was refractory, from a patient treated with antithyroid drugs. These receptors came from a female donor with Graves disease.

This clonotype was counted only a few times. This chain uses TRBV6-5 with TRBJ2-7; 10 bases are shared with TRBD1. CDR3 size: 15 residues. Trimming cost V 4 bases and J 7 bases; bases outside gene matches: 10. Germline assignment: CDR1 MNHEY and CDR2 SVGAGI. For the CDR3, the DNA is TGTGCCAGCAGTTCCTCGGGACAGGGGTCTGAAGAGCAGTACTTC. This translates into CASSSSGQGSEEQYF.

This clonotype has at least ten counts. The chain uses TRBV7-9 and TRBJ2-2; D is unclear. Germline V gene sequence: CDR1 SEHNR, CDR2 FQNEAQ (reference sequence). V dropped 6 bases and J dropped 5 bases, with 13 bases sitting between them. This CDR3 is built from 14 residues. CDR3 protein: CASSSSYTTGELFF. CDR3 sequence (DNA): TGTGCCAGCAGTTCCTCCTACACGACCGGGGAGCTGTTTTTT.

The V call is TRBV20-1, the J call TRBJ1-1; perhaps TRBD1 as D (5 bases). Trimming took off 3 bases at V and 6 bases at J, with 17 bases between the two ends. This CDR3 is built from 14 residues. Germline-derived CDR1 and CDR2 are DFQATT and SNEGSKA (reference sequence). The CDR3 loop reads CSASSPGRHAEAFF. CDR3 coding DNA: TGCAGTGCTAGTTCGCCAGGGAGGCACGCTGAAGCTTTCTTT.

There are many counts of this clonotype. The J gene is TRBJ2-5, the V gene TRBV20-1; 8 bases map to TRBD2. Germline V gene data show CDR1 as DFQATT and CDR2 as SNEGSKA (reference sequence). CDR3 length equals 15 residues. V was pared by 6 bases and J by 2 bases, with 11 bases of the junction left unmatched. CDR3: CSAKSSGTPQETQYF. The CDR3 DNA is TGCAGTGCAAAGAGTAGCGGGACGCCACAAGAGACCCAGTACTTC.

This clonotype was seen ten or more times. This rearrangement joins TRBV3-1 to TRBJ1-2, with D perhaps TRBD1 (5 bases). V lost 3 bases and J 6 bases, leaving 11 bases between the germline ends. The germline gives CDR1 LGHDT, CDR2 YNNKEL (reference sequence). This CDR3 spans 13 amino acids. The CDR3 coding sequence is TGTGCCAGCAGCCAGGGTTCGACAGATGGCTACACCTTC. Its protein is CASSQGSTDGYTF.

The chain carries TRBV20-1 and TRBJ2-7; 8 bases are a match to TRBD1. Germline CDR1 and CDR2: DFQATT and SNEGSKA (reference sequence). Trimming cost V 0 bases and J 6 bases; bases outside gene matches: 7. CDR3 size: 14 residues. CDR3 protein: CSARDWRTGFEQYF. The CDR3 DNA reads as TGCAGTGCTAGAGATTGGCGGACAGGGTTCGAGCAGTACTTC.

In this sample, this clonotype turned up many times. This sequence joins TRBV2 and TRBJ1-5, with D unclear. The ends were cut back, 4 bases at V and 6 bases at J, with 7 bases in the middle. Germline V gives CDR1 SNHLY, CDR2 FYNNEI. The CDR3 is 12 residues long. The CDR3 reads CASSGVVQPQHF. The CDR3 bases are TGTGCCAGCAGTGGGGTGGTTCAGCCCCAGCATTTT. The variable domain in full, with the rest retrieved from reference TRBV2 and TRBJ1-5, is EPEVTQTPSHQVTQMGQEVILRCVPISNHLYFYWYRQILGQKVEFLVSFYNNEISEKSEIFDDQFSVERPDGSNFTLKIRSTKLEDSAMYFCASSGVVQPQHFGDGTRLSIL.

The chain is built from TRBV20-1 and TRBJ1-5; D unresolved. V lost 3 bases, J lost 10 bases, and 22 bases lay in between. The germline V gene encodes CDR1 DFQATT and CDR2 SNEGSKA (reference sequence). The CDR3 length is 15 residues. The CDR3 DNA follows: TGCAGTGCTAGCTCTCCAGACTCCTACGATGATCCCCAGCATTTT. Amino acids: CSASSPDSYDDPQHF.

This clonotype was counted ten times or more. V and J are TRBV6-1 and TRBJ1-1, with D possibly TRBD1 on 6 matching bases. The length of the CDR3 is 14 residues. V was shortened by 5 bases and J by 1 base, with 11 bases between the two germline ends. Looked up from germline, CDR1 is MNHNS and CDR2 is SASEGT. CDR3 in amino acids: CASSRTVGNTEAFF. In DNA, the CDR3 is TGTGCCAGCAGTCGGACAGTGGGGAACACTGAAGCTTTCTTT.

As for this clonotype: Germline and junction disagree at one end, which may indicate a read error. V usage is TRBV27 and J usage is TRBJ2-2; D is undetermined. This CDR3 comprises 14 residues. Germline loops: CDR1 MNHEY, CDR2 SMNVEV (reference sequence). The CDR3 DNA is TGTGTCAGCAGTTTATCGGTGCACACCGGGGAGCTGTTTTTT. Translation gives CVSSLSVHTGELFF.

The chain uses TRBV9 and TRBJ2-5, with D tentatively TRBD2 (5 bases). Germline V CDR1 and CDR2: SGDLS, YYNGEE. The CDR3 extends over 14 amino acids. Trimming shortened V by 0 bases and J by 5 bases, and 11 bases separated the two germline ends. CDR3 loop: CASSVGLAYETQYF. In nucleotides, the CDR3 is TGTGCCAGCAGCGTAGGCCTAGCCTACGAGACCCAGTACTTC. The full variable domain, rest sourced from reference TRBV9 and TRBJ2-5, is DSGVTQTPKHLITATGQRVTLRCSPRSGDLSVYWYQQSLDQGLQFLIQYYNGEERAKGNILERFSAQQFPDLHSELNLSSLELGDSALYFCASSVGLAYETQYFGPGTRLLVL.

The table lists this clonotype with a count of one. The chain uses TRBV19 and TRBJ2-7; the D gene is possibly TRBD1 (7 bases). The V gene lost 5 bases and the J gene lost 2 bases, with 13 bases spanning the gap. Germline CDR1 reads LNHDA; CDR2 reads SQIVND (reference sequence). The CDR3 consists of 14 residues. The CDR3 region is CASSSTGRPYEQYF. The CDR3 DNA reads as TGTGCCAGTAGTTCGACAGGGAGGCCCTACGAGCAGTACTTC.

The chain uses TRBV28 and TRBJ2-5; D gene ambiguous. Germline V gene sequence: CDR1 MDHEN, CDR2 SYDVKM. The CDR3 is 13 residues long. Between the trimmed V and J ends, which lost 6 bases and 5 bases, there was a span of 13 bases. The CDR3 nucleotides are TGTGCCAGCAGCCCGAGGATTGGGGAGACCCAGTACTTC. Protein sequence: CASSPRIGETQYF.

As for this clonotype: With a much larger clone just one base away, this may be a read error. This CDR3 fails to terminate in the conserved phenylalanine or tryptophan, so it likely reflects a read error. J is TRBJ2-5 and V is TRBV6-2 or TRBV6-3; 8 nucleotides line up with TRBD1. The CDR3 is 17 residues long. Germline lookup yields CDR1 MNHEY and CDR2 SVGEGT. J was trimmed by 5 bases and V by 5 bases; bases with no gene match: 16. The CDR3 sequence: CASSEYSQGALLETQYL. Here the CDR3 DNA reads TGTGCCAGCAGTGAATATAGTCAGGGGGCCCTATTGGAGACCCAGTACCTC.

There are many counts of this clonotype. J is TRBJ2-2 and V is TRBV11-2, with 11 bases fitting TRBD1. V lost 2 bases, J lost 8 bases, and 10 bases stayed unmatched. CDR1 SGHAT and CDR2 FQNNGV come from the germline V gene. This CDR3 spans 17 amino acids. The CDR3 sequence: CASSLSRTGGAGGELFF. CDR3 in DNA: TGTGCCAGCAGCTTAAGTAGGACAGGGGGCGCCGGGGGGGAGCTGTTTTTT.

In its sample, this clonotype was seen many times. The V call is TRBV7-2, the J call TRBJ2-7; D ambiguous. CDR1 is SGHTA, CDR2 FQGNSA, per germline. This CDR3 is built from 14 residues. Trimming removed 5 bases from V and 2 bases from J, with 13 bases in between. In DNA form, the CDR3 reads TGTGCCAGCAGCCTCTTGCCAGAAGCCTACGAGCAGTACTTC. Its protein is CASSLLPEAYEQYF.

Many counts were recorded for this clonotype. V usage is TRBV7-2 and J usage is TRBJ2-7; D not resolved. The CDR3 consists of 13 residues. The V end was cut by 5 bases, the J end by 3 bases, with 11 bases between. The germline V gene encodes CDR1 SGHTA and CDR2 FQGNSA. The CDR3 spells CASSPGVRYEQYF. CDR3 in DNA: TGTGCCAGCAGCCCCGGTGTACGCTACGAGCAGTACTTC.

J is TRBJ2-3 and V is TRBV6-5, with D unresolved. Looked up from germline, CDR1 is MNHEY and CDR2 is SVGAGI. Trimming left V 4 bases short and J 4 bases short, with 18 bases between. The CDR3 has 16 residues. CDR3 DNA sequence: TGTGCCAGCAGTTTACCTCTTAGAGCCCGTCCAGATACGCAGTATTTT. Protein product: CASSLPLRARPDTQYF.

This clonotype showed up many times. This rearrangement joins TRBV7-8 to TRBJ1-2; TRBD1 matches 10 bases. J lost 8 bases, V lost 1 base, and 28 bases had no gene match. From germline, CDR1 is SGHVS and CDR2 FQNEAQ. The CDR3 runs 22 residues. DNA for the CDR3: TGTGCCAGCAGCTTAGAGCGTTGGTTGTTTATCGGGTCGGTTGACAGGGGGCTGGGCTACACCTTC. Translating it yields CASSLERWLFIGSVDRGLGYTF.

This chain links TRBV6-1 with TRBJ2-2, with D perhaps matching TRBD2 (6 bases). The germline V gene encodes CDR1 MNHNS and CDR2 SASEGT. Trimming cost V 2 bases and J 6 bases, with 7 bases left between them. The CDR3 is made up of 13 amino acids. The CDR3 is CASSERGSGELFF. CDR3 bases: TGTGCCAGCAGTGAACGGGGGTCCGGGGAGCTGTTTTTT.

As concerns this clonotype: An end of the junction differs from the germline gene, which may be a read error. This chain joins TRBV3-1 and TRBJ2-1; D is tentatively TRBD1 or TRBD2 (5 bases each). CDR3 length: 15 amino acids. CDR1 and CDR2 (germline): LGHDT, YNNKEL (reference sequence). CDR3 in amino acids: CASSQEGYEGTLRLF. CDR3 DNA sequence: TGTGCCAGCAGCCAAGAAGGATATGAAGGGACCTTGAGGCTCTTC.

The rearrangement joins TRBV6-1 to TRBJ1-5, with TRBD1 identical over 8 bases. J lost 2 bases, V lost 5 bases, and 5 bases had no gene match. Germline values: CDR1 MNHNS, CDR2 SASEGT. The CDR3 loop spans 15 amino acids. CDR3 sequence: CASSQGAFGNQPQHF. CDR3 bases: TGTGCCAGCAGTCAGGGGGCCTTTGGCAATCAGCCCCAGCATTTT.

This clonotype has just a few counts. Since a much larger clone is just one base distant, this may be a read error. The genes are TRBV6-1 and TRBJ1-5; D call uncertain. The CDR3 length is 12 residues. In germline, CDR1 is MNHNS, CDR2 SASEGT. The DNA of the CDR3 is TGTGCCAGCAGGTCAGGCAATCAGCTCCAGCATTTT. Amino acid sequence: CASRSGNQLQHF.

This clonotype turned up a few times. The chain is built from TRBV7-9 and TRBJ2-7; D gene unclear. The CDR3 is made up of 14 amino acids. Germline CDR1 reads SEHNR; CDR2 reads FQNEAQ (reference sequence). V was cut by 1 base and J by 3 bases, with 10 bases left in between. CDR3: CASSLEVAGYEQYF. CDR3 in DNA: TGTGCCAGCAGCTTAGAGGTTGCCGGCTACGAGCAGTACTTC. Full variable domain (remainder filled in from reference TRBV7-9 and TRBJ2-7): DTGVSQNPRHKITKRGQNVTFRCDPISEHNRLYWYRQTLGQGPEFLTYFQNEAQLEKSRLLSDRFSAERPKGSFSTLEIQRTEQGDSAMYLCASSLEVAGYEQYFGPGTRLTVT.